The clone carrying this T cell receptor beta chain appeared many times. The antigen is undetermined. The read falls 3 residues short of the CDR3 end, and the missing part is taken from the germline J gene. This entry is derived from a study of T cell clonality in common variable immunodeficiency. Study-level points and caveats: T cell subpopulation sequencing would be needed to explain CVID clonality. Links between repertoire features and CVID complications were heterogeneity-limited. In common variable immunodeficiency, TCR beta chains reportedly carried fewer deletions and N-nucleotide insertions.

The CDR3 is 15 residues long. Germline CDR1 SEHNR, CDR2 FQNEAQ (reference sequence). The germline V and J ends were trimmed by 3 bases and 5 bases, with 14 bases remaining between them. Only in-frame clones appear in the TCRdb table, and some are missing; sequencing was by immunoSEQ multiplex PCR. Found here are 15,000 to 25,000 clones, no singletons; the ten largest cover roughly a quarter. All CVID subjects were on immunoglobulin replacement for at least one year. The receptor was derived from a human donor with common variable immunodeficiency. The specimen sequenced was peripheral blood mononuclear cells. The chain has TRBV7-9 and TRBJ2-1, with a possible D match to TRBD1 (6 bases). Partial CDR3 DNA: TGTGCCAGCAGCTTTTGGCAGGGGAGTCACAATGAG. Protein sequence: CASSFWQGSHNE. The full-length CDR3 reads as CASSFWQGSHNEQFF.